These 27 T cell receptor beta chains share one sample of origin, sequenced in a study of T-cell reconstitution after alpha-beta-depleted transplantation in children. The authors prepared the TCRbeta library with unique molecular identifiers. TCRdb re-analysed the PCR reads in MiXCR, keeping a single row per CDR3 protein. The sample lists 250,000 to 300,000 distinct CDR3 sequences, around 10% occurring once. This sample comprised PBMCs, obtained before TCRalphabeta/CD19-depleted stem cell transplant. Receptor source: a boy in the first two years of life with acute myeloid leukemia, due to receive a stem cell transplant.

This clonotype was seen only a few times. This rearrangement joins TRBV27 to TRBJ2-1; possibly TRBD1 for D (5 bases). Germline V gives CDR1 MNHEY, CDR2 SMNVEV (reference sequence). This CDR3 region has 14 residues. The germline V and J ends were trimmed by 2 bases and 7 bases, with 12 bases remaining between them. The CDR3 region is CASSLIGVGNEQFF. The CDR3 DNA sequence: TGTGCCAGCAGTTTAATAGGGGTCGGGAATGAGCAGTTCTTC.

This clonotype was observed a few times. The rearrangement links TRBV5-1 to TRBJ2-5; 11 bases are shared with TRBD1. V trimming: 4 bases; J trimming: 5 bases; junction bases outside the gene matches: 10. Germline CDR1 reads SGHRS; CDR2 reads YFSETQ. CDR3 length equals 16 residues. In DNA form, the CDR3 reads TGCGCCAGCAGCGCTTCCGGGACAGGGGGAGGCGAGACCCAGTACTTC. It translates to CASSASGTGGGETQYF.

As regards this clonotype: Since the CDR3 does not end with the conserved phenylalanine or tryptophan, this likely comes from a read error. This chain joins TRBV7-2 and TRBJ2-2; no clear D. The CDR3 consists of 15 residues. In germline, CDR1 is SGHTA, CDR2 FQGNSA. V was pared by 5 bases and J by 4 bases, with 14 bases between. CDR3 nucleotides: TGTGCCAGCAGCCGATCGTATGGATTCACCGGGGAGCTGTTTCTT. It yields the protein CASSRSYGFTGELFL.

The chain has TRBV19 and TRBJ2-3; 9 nucleotides agree with TRBD2. Losses at the gene ends were 2 bases for V and 3 bases for J; bases not matched to a gene: 12. The V gene's germline CDR1 is LNHDA and CDR2 SQIVND (reference sequence). This CDR3 has 18 residues. CDR3 region: CASSIIPLAGKETDTQYF. CDR3 nucleotide sequence: TGTGCCAGTAGTATAATCCCCCTAGCGGGAAAAGAAACAGATACGCAGTATTTT.

Ten or more counts support this clonotype. The CDR3 DNA reads TGCAGTGCTAGTTATCGGCGGGATACCTACAATGAGCAGTTCTTC. This translates into CSASYRRDTYNEQFF. The chain has TRBV20-1 and TRBJ2-1; weak D call: TRBD2 (6 bases). Germline V gene lookup returns CDR1 DFQATT and CDR2 SNEGSKA (reference sequence). V lost 3 bases to trimming and J lost 2 bases, with 14 bases between them. The CDR3 contains 15 residues.

This clonotype was counted at least ten times. The chain carries TRBV20-1 and TRBJ1-1, with 7 positions matching TRBD1. CDR1 and CDR2 from the germline V gene are DFQATT and SNEGSKA (reference sequence). V shed 4 bases and J 4 bases; nucleotides not matched to a gene: 0. The CDR3 sequence is 11 residues long. The CDR3, as DNA: TGCAGTGCTACAGGGGGCACTGAAGCTTTCTTT. This codes for CSATGGTEAFF.

This clonotype was recorded at least ten times. CDR3 in DNA: TGCGCCAGCAGCTTGGCTGGGGTAGGCACTGAAGCTTTCTTT. Translated, it gives CASSLAGVGTEAFF. The chain employs TRBV5-1 and TRBJ1-1; no clear D gene. Germline-derived CDR1 and CDR2 are SGHRS and YFSETQ. The germline V and J ends were trimmed by 0 bases and 4 bases, with 10 bases remaining between them. This CDR3 has 14 residues. Looking up the rest from reference TRBV5-1 and TRBJ1-1 gives the full variable domain: KAGVTQTPRYLIKTRGQQVTLSCSPISGHRSVSWYQQTPGQGLQFLFEYFSETQRNKGNFPGRFSGRQFSNSRSEMNVSTLELGDSALYLCASSLAGVGTEAFFGQGTRLTVV.

There are many counts of this clonotype. The chain has TRBV7-9 and TRBJ2-5; 8 bases line up with TRBD1. The CDR3 totals 14 residues. Germline V gene sequence: CDR1 SEHNR, CDR2 FQNEAQ (reference sequence). Trimming at V came to 6 bases and at J to 3 bases, leaving 6 bases not matched to a gene. CDR3 residues: CASRSTGGKETQYF. CDR3 nucleotides: TGTGCCAGCAGATCAACAGGGGGGAAAGAGACCCAGTACTTC.

Many counts were recorded for this clonotype. The CDR3 coding sequence is TGTGCCAGCAGTTCCGACAGGGCAGGAAACACCATATATTTT. It translates to CASSSDRAGNTIYF. The V and J genes are TRBV27 and TRBJ1-3; 7 bases line up with TRBD1. Germline CDR1 MNHEY, CDR2 SMNVEV (reference sequence). The CDR3 is 14 residues long. Germline trimming cut 4 bases from V and 4 bases from J; bases unmatched to any gene: 4.

This clonotype appeared a few times. The chain has TRBV9 and TRBJ1-4; D gene ambiguous. CDR1 SGDLS and CDR2 YYNGEE come from the germline V gene. CDR3 size: 16 residues. V lost 0 bases and J lost 5, with 14 bases in between. This CDR3 reads CASSVGDSHGNEKLFF. CDR3 DNA sequence: TGTGCCAGCAGCGTAGGGGATTCTCACGGGAATGAAAAACTGTTTTTT.

This clonotype was detected many times. This chain connects TRBV9 to TRBJ2-7, with 8 positions matching TRBD1. The CDR3 has 16 residues. Germline-derived CDR1 and CDR2 are SGDLS and YYNGEE. V shed 3 bases, J shed 0 bases, and the junction held 8 bases outside the gene matches. CDR3 nucleotide sequence: TGTGCCAGCAGCGCCCGGGACAGGCCCCTCTCCTACGAGCAGTACTTC. Translated: CASSARDRPLSYEQYF.

This clonotype was counted at least ten times. The chain joins TRBV25-1 to TRBJ1-2; D is unclear. Looked up from germline, CDR1 is MGHDK and CDR2 is SYGVNS. The CDR3 covers 12 residues. V was pared by 3 bases and J by 4 bases, with 6 bases between. The CDR3 spells CASSETFYGYTF. The DNA for the CDR3 is TGTGCCAGCAGTGAGACCTTCTATGGCTACACCTTC.

The table lists this clonotype with many counts. This chain links TRBV28 with TRBJ2-3; D is uncertain. The germline CDR1 and CDR2 sequences are MDHEN and SYDVKM. The V gene lost 7 bases and the J gene lost 2 bases, with 7 bases spanning the gap. The CDR3 has 12 amino acids. The CDR3 loop reads CASTSPTDTQYF. CDR3 nucleotides: TGTGCCAGCACCAGTCCCACAGATACGCAGTATTTT.

This clonotype was found many times. The CDR3 reads CATSSHDRVGDTQYF. CDR3 DNA sequence: TGTGCCACCAGTAGCCACGACAGGGTGGGAGATACGCAGTATTTT. This sequence joins TRBV24-1 and TRBJ2-3, with 7 positions matching TRBD1. The CDR3 sequence is 15 residues long. Germline-derived CDR1 and CDR2 are KGHDR and SFDVKD. V gave up 6 bases and J gave up 5 bases; unmatched junction bases: 10.

This clonotype was seen repeatedly, ten times or more. The V gene is TRBV28, the J gene TRBJ1-5; 9 bases fit TRBD1. V trimming: 6 bases; J trimming: 1 base; junction bases outside the gene matches: 7. This CDR3 spans 16 amino acids. Germline loops: CDR1 MDHEN, CDR2 SYDVKM. The CDR3 sequence is CASRPWTGESNQPQHF. CDR3 DNA: TGTGCCAGCAGGCCCTGGACAGGGGAGAGCAATCAGCCCCAGCATTTT. The variable domain in full, with the rest retrieved from reference TRBV28 and TRBJ1-5, is DVKVTQSSRYLVKRTGEKVFLECVQDMDHENMFWYRQDPGLGLRLIYFSYDVKMKEKGDIPEGYSVSREKKERFSLILESASTNQTSMYLCASRPWTGESNQPQHFGDGTRLSIL.

The chain is built from TRBV7-2 and TRBJ2-7; 8 positions agree with TRBD1. V was clipped by 2 bases and J by 4 bases; unmatched bases: 7. Germline CDR1 is SGHTA and CDR2 is FQGNSA. This CDR3 region has 15 residues. The CDR3 reads CASSLFGQGRYEQYF. The CDR3 nucleotides read TGTGCCAGCAGCTTATTCGGACAGGGTCGGTACGAGCAGTACTTC.

This clonotype has at least ten counts. The chain carries TRBV25-1 and TRBJ1-5, with unresolved D. The germline V gene has CDR1 MGHDK and CDR2 SYGVNS. Trimming removed 5 bases from V and 0 bases from J, with 8 bases in between. This CDR3 spans 14 amino acids. Here the CDR3 reads CASSSADSNQPQHF. The CDR3 DNA sequence: TGTGCCAGCAGTAGCGCGGATAGCAATCAGCCCCAGCATTTT. Variable domain in full (rest from reference TRBV25-1 and TRBJ1-5): EADIYQTPRYLVIGTGKKITLECSQTMGHDKMYWYQQDPGMELHLIHYSYGVNSTEKGDLSSESTVSRIRTEHFPLTLESARPSHTSQYLCASSSADSNQPQHFGDGTRLSIL.

This clonotype was counted many times. The chain links TRBV6-5 to TRBJ2-3; 8 nucleotides agree with TRBD1. Trimming took 2 bases from V and 4 from J; bases not matched to a gene: 8. The CDR3 runs to 16 residues. The V gene's germline CDR1 is MNHEY and CDR2 SVGAGI. The CDR3 DNA sequence: TGTGCCAGCAGTTACATCGACAGGGGAAGGGCAGATACGCAGTATTTT. This translates into CASSYIDRGRADTQYF.

This clonotype was seen many times. The CDR3 region is CSASAGTGNTIYF. The CDR3 DNA is TGCAGTGCTAGCGCAGGTACTGGAAACACCATATATTTT. V and J are TRBV20-1 and TRBJ1-3; D is uncertain. Looked up from germline, CDR1 is DFQATT and CDR2 is SNEGSKA (reference sequence). The ends were cut back, 3 bases at V and 2 bases at J, with 8 bases in the middle. This CDR3 region has 13 residues.

Ten or more counts support this clonotype. The chain carries TRBV27 and TRBJ2-4, with 8 bases matching TRBD1. The CDR3 is made up of 14 amino acids. The germline V gene encodes CDR1 MNHEY and CDR2 SMNVEV (reference sequence). J was trimmed by 7 bases and V by 2 bases; bases with no gene match: 4. CDR3 bases: TGTGCCAGCAGTTTACCCGACAGGGGTAACATTCAGTACTTC. This codes for CASSLPDRGNIQYF.

The rearrangement uses TRBV6-5 and TRBJ2-2; 8 bases align to TRBD2. J gave up 1 base and V 6 bases, and 7 bases lay outside the gene matches. Germline-derived CDR1 and CDR2 are MNHEY and SVGAGI. This CDR3 is built from 16 residues. In DNA, the CDR3 is TGTGCCAGCAGCCAAGTTCTAGCGGGGAACACCGGGGAGCTGTTTTTT. It encodes CASSQVLAGNTGELFF.

This clonotype has just a few counts. The chain combines TRBV5-4 with TRBJ2-3; D possibly corresponds to TRBD2 (5 bases). There are 13 residues in the CDR3. Trimming removed 2 bases from V and 5 bases from J, with 9 bases in between. CDR1 and CDR2 (germline): SGHNT, YYREEE (reference sequence). DNA for the CDR3: TGTGCCAGCAGCTTTATACGGGAAGATACGCAGTATTTT. Translating gives CASSFIREDTQYF. The whole variable domain, remainder taken from reference TRBV5-4 and TRBJ2-3, is ETGVTQSPTHLIKTRGQQVTLRCSSQSGHNTVSWYQQALGQGPQFIFQYYREEENGRGNFPPRFSGLQFPNYSSELNVNALELDDSALYLCASSFIREDTQYFGPGTRLTVL.

This chain links TRBV12-3 or TRBV12-4 with TRBJ2-3, with TRBD1 identical over 11 bases. This CDR3 has 16 residues. With V trimmed by 2 bases and J by 5 bases, 6 bases remained unmatched. Written as DNA, the CDR3 is TGTGCCAGCAGTTTATTCGGACAGGGGGCGGGAGATACGCAGTATTTT. Its protein product is CASSLFGQGAGDTQYF.

Ten or more counts support this clonotype. V is TRBV20-1 and J is TRBJ1-1; possible D gene TRBD1, 6 bases. Germline V gives CDR1 DFQATT, CDR2 SNEGSKA (reference sequence). The ends were cut back, 0 bases at V and 10 bases at J, with 24 bases in the middle. The CDR3 contains 16 residues. The CDR3 protein is CSARDPLKGGVMGAFF. CDR3 sequence (DNA): TGCAGTGCTAGAGATCCCCTCAAGGGGGGGGTAATGGGAGCTTTCTTT.

This clonotype was detected many times. The chain combines TRBV5-1 with TRBJ1-3; 7 bases are shared with TRBD1. This CDR3 comprises 14 residues. The germline V gene encodes CDR1 SGHRS and CDR2 YFSETQ. The trim removed 3 bases at V and 4 bases at J, leaving 4 bases unmatched. In DNA, the CDR3 is TGCGCCAGCAGCTCCGGGGACAGCGGAAACACCATATATTTT. Translating gives CASSSGDSGNTIYF.

This clonotype was seen ten or more times. The genes are TRBV7-2 and TRBJ2-5, with D hard to call. V was clipped by 0 bases and J by 2 bases, with 10 bases between them. The germline V gene encodes CDR1 SGHTA and CDR2 FQGNSA. This CDR3 contains 15 residues. CDR3 region: CASSLAPTKQETQYF. CDR3 nucleotide sequence: TGTGCCAGCAGCTTAGCGCCTACTAAACAAGAGACCCAGTACTTC.

The rearrangement joins TRBV20-1 to TRBJ1-5; D uncertain. Trimming left V 0 bases short and J 0 bases short, with 12 bases between. The CDR3 extends over 16 amino acids. Germline V gene sequence: CDR1 DFQATT, CDR2 SNEGSKA (reference sequence). This CDR3 is CSARDGNDFSNQPQHF. The CDR3 DNA follows: TGCAGTGCTAGAGATGGAAACGACTTTAGCAATCAGCCCCAGCATTTT.